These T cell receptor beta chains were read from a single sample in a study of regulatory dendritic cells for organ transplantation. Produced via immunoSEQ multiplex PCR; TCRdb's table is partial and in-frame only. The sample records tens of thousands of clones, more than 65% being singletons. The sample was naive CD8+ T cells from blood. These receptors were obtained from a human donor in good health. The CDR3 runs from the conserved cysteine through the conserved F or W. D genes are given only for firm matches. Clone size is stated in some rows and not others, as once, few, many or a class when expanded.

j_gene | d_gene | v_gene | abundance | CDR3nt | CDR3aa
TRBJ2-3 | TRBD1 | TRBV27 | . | TGTGCCAGCAGTCTGGGACAGGCCTCCACAGATACGCAGTATTTT | CASSLGQASTDTQYF
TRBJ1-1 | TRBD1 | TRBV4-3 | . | TGCGCCAGCAGCCCGACAGGGTGGACTGAAGCTTTCTTT | CASSPTGWTEAFF
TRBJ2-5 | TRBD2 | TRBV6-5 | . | TGTGCCAGCAGTTCTAGCGGGGGGGTCCAAGAGACCCAGTACTTC | CASSSSGGVQETQYF
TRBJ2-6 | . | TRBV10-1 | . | TGCGCCAGCAGTGGAACAGGGTCTGGGGCCAACGTCCTGACTTTC | CASSGTGSGANVLTF
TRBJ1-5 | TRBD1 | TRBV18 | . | TGTGCCAGCTCACCGACAGGGGGCCGCAATCAGCCCCAGCATTTT | CASSPTGGRNQPQHF
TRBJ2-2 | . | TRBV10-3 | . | TGTGCCATCAGTGAGTCGTGGCGGCTCACCGGGGAGCTGTTTTTT | CAISESWRLTGELFF
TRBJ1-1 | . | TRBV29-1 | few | TGCAGCGTCACCGGGGATTACACTGAAGCTTTCTTT | CSVTGDYTEAFF
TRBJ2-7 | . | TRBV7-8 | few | TGTGCCAGCAGCCTCCGGGACACATCCTACGAGCAGTACTTC | CASSLRDTSYEQYF
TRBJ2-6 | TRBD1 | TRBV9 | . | TGTGCCAGCAGCGACGGACAGGCGAACTCTGGGGCCAACGTCCTGACTTTC | CASSDGQANSGANVLTF
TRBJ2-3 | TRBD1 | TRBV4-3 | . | TGCGCCAGCAGCCAAGGGGGACAGGGGGCAGATACGCAGTATTTT | CASSQGGQGADTQYF
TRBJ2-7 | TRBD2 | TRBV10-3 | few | TGTGCCATCAGTTCTAGCGGGACCTACGAGCAGTACTTC | CAISSSGTYEQYF
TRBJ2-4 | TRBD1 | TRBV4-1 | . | TGCGCCAGCAGCCAAGTACAGGGGGGCTTCAGGGACATTCAGTACTTC | CASSQVQGGFRDIQYF
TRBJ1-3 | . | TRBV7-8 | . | TGTGCCAGCAGCTTAGCGCCTACGGTCATCTCTGGAAACACCATATATTTT | CASSLAPTVISGNTIYF
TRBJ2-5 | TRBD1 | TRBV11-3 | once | TGTGCCAGCAGCTTAAAGGGGGCTTGGGAGACCCAGTACTTC | CASSLKGAWETQYF
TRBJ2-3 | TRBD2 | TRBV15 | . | TGTGCCACCAGCAGATTTACTATTCCGGGACTAGCGGGAATCACAGATACGCAGTATTTT | CATSRFTIPGLAGITDTQYF
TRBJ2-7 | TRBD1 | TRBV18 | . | TGTGCCAGCTCCCCAGCCGGGACAGGCTACGAGCAGTACTTC | CASSPAGTGYEQYF
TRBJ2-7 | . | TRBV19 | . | TGTGCCAGTAGTATATTGCAGGGAGGATGGGACGAGCAGTACTTC | CASSILQGGWDEQYF
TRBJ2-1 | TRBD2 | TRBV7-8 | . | TGTGCCAGCAGCTTAGAGTCAAGCGGGGGCGGTTCCTACAATGAGCAGTTCTTC | CASSLESSGGGSYNEQFF
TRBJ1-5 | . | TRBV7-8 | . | TGTGCCAGCAGCTTATATGGCCAGGGCAATCAGCCCCAGCATTTT | CASSLYGQGNQPQHF
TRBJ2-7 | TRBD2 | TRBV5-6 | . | TGTGCCAGCAGCTTCCGGGACTATAGCTCCTACGAGCAGTACTTC | CASSFRDYSSYEQYF
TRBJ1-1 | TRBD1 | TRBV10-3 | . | TGTGCCATCAGCGACAGGGGGTCAGGCACTGAAGCTTTCTTT | CAISDRGSGTEAFF
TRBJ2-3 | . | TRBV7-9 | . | TGTGCCAGCAGCTCGGACTACACCACAGATACGCAGTATTTT | CASSSDYTTDTQYF
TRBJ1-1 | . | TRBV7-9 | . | TGTGCCAGCATCCCCACAGTGAACACTGAAGCTTTCTTT | CASIPTVNTEAFF
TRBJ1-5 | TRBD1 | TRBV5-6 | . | TGTGCCAGCAGCTTGGGACAGGGCGCTCAGCCCCAGCATTTT | CASSLGQGAQPQHF
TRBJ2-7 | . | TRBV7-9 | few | TGTGCCAGCAGTCAAAACAGTTACGAGCAGTACTTC | CASSQNSYEQYF
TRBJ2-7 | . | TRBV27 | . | TGTGCCAGCAGTCCAAACTTGCGGGCCGAACTTCTCTACGAGCAGTACTTC | CASSPNLRAELLYEQYF
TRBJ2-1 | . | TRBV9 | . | TGTGCCAGCAGCCCTCGTGACAGCTCCTACAATGAGCAGTTCTTC | CASSPRDSSYNEQFF
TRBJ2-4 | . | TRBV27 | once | TGTGCCAGCAGTTTATCGTGGATCCTGGACTTTGGGGCCAAAAACATTCAGTACTTC | CASSLSWILDFGAKNIQYF
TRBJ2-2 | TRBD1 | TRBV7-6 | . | TGTGCCAGCAGCTTTGGCCAGGGGGAGAACACCGGGGAGCTGTTTTTT | CASSFGQGENTGELFF